The subject of this entry is one TCR beta chain. Its antigen remains unknown. This specimen comes from a study of CXCR3-negative and CXCR3-positive naive CD8 T cells. The CDR3 spans 12 residues. Germline V CDR1 and CDR2: SQVTM, ANQGSEA. Carrying UMI labels, the TRB cDNA libraries were prepared through 5' RACE. TCRdb re-called the 5' RACE reads, yielding one record per CDR3 amino acid sequence without DNA. In all, the sample yields roughly 48,000 distinct CDR3 sequences. Findings of the study overall: Expression of CXCR3 was partially reduced after cryopreservation, and fresh PBMCs were used in most assays.

This TCR was sampled from a human donor in good health. Some clones in this sample may be carry-over from other donors' samples. The sequenced material came from memory CD8+ T cells from blood. The V and J genes are TRBV29-1 and TRBJ2-1; the TCRdb D gene call, TRBD1, has no DNA to confirm it. The CDR3 protein is CSVDYGNNEQFF.